A single sample is the source of the 8 T cell receptor beta chains below, sequenced in a study of control samples from healthy donors and cancer patients. Clones were read by immunoSEQ multiplex PCR, and TCRdb kept only the in-frame ones, dropping some. The data contain about 160,000 clones, over 85% of them seen just once; the ten biggest clones take up around 9.3%. The sequencing sample was made of blood. These receptors were collected from a woman in her thirties or forties in good health.

This chain joins TRBV11-2 and TRBJ1-1, with a possible D match to TRBD1 (6 bases). Trimming stripped 5 bases from V and 3 bases from J, with 16 bases between. The germline V gene has CDR1 SGHAT and CDR2 FQNNGV. The CDR3 runs to 15 residues. CDR3 sequence: CASSLPMGHYTEAFF. The CDR3 DNA sequence: TGTGCCAGCAGCCTCCCCATGGGACACTACACTGAAGCTTTCTTT.

This chain uses TRBV3-1 (or the pseudogene TRBV3-2) with TRBJ2-7; 9 bases line up with TRBD1. In germline, CDR1 is LGHDT, CDR2 YNNKEL (reference sequence). The J segment lost 6 bases and the V segment lost 3 bases, leaving 9 bases of the junction unmatched. CDR3 length: 15 amino acids. The CDR3 protein is CASSQDRGWPREQYF. In DNA, the CDR3 is TGTGCCAGCAGCCAGGACAGGGGCTGGCCGCGCGAGCAGTACTTC.

The chain has TRBV5-1 and TRBJ1-1; a weak D match, TRBD1 (5 bases). Germline V gene sequence: CDR1 SGHRS, CDR2 YFSETQ. Trimming took off 4 bases at V and 3 bases at J, with 16 bases between the two ends. The CDR3 is made up of 15 amino acids. The CDR3 protein is CASSPRRMGDTEAFF. DNA of the CDR3: TGCGCCAGCAGCCCCCGACGGATGGGGGACACTGAAGCTTTCTTT.

This chain connects TRBV19 to TRBJ1-1, with D tentatively TRBD1 (5 bases). The CDR3 length is 13 residues. V lost 5 bases to trimming and J lost 3 bases, with 10 bases between them. Germline CDR1 LNHDA, CDR2 SQIVND (reference sequence). CDR3 in amino acids: CASSYVGDTEAFF. The CDR3 DNA is TGTGCCAGTAGTTATGTGGGGGACACTGAAGCTTTCTTT.

The rearrangement uses TRBV19 and TRBJ1-3, with D unclear. V lost 3 bases and J 5 bases, leaving 5 bases between the germline ends. This CDR3 has 12 residues. Germline values: CDR1 LNHDA, CDR2 SQIVND (reference sequence). The CDR3 sequence: CASSIERNTIYF. The DNA for the CDR3 is TGTGCCAGTAGTATCGAAAGAAACACCATATATTTT.

The chain is built from TRBV3-1 (or the pseudogene TRBV3-2) and TRBJ2-1; D perhaps matches TRBD1 (6 bases). The CDR3 is 16 residues long. V shed 0 bases and J shed 0 bases, with 9 bases lying between them. CDR1 is LGHDT, CDR2 YNNKEL, per germline (reference sequence). CDR3 loop: CASSQDRGFSYNEQFF. CDR3 in DNA: TGTGCCAGCAGCCAAGACAGGGGCTTCTCCTACAATGAGCAGTTCTTC.

V gene TRBV7-9 combines with J gene TRBJ2-1, with D possibly matching TRBD1 (5 bases). Looked up from germline, CDR1 is SEHNR and CDR2 is FQNEAQ (reference sequence). The V end was cut by 5 bases, the J end by 5 bases, with 22 bases between. The CDR3 totals 17 residues. This CDR3 reads CASSPDSWPLFNNEQFF. In nucleotides, the CDR3 is TGTGCCAGCAGCCCCGACAGTTGGCCGCTATTTAACAATGAGCAGTTCTTC.

The chain links TRBV9 to TRBJ1-2, with 11 bases identical to TRBD1. V lost 3 bases to trimming and J lost 12 bases; unmatched junction nucleotides: 7. Germline V gene lookup returns CDR1 SGDLS and CDR2 YYNGEE. The CDR3 runs 13 residues. This CDR3 is CASSGGTGGANTF. The CDR3 DNA sequence: TGTGCCAGCAGCGGCGGGACAGGGGGTGCAAACACCTTC.